Detailed here is one T cell receptor (beta chain). Antigen specificity is unknown. The CDR3 length is 13 residues. The V gene's germline CDR1 is SGHRS and CDR2 YFSETQ. One entry per CDR3 protein, without DNA, is what TCRdb gives after re-calling the 5' RACE reads. The sample has roughly 180,000 distinct CDR3 sequences, and its top ten clones hold roughly 18%. This record belongs to a study of T cells expressing NK-cell markers. Findings and limits, study-wide: Among CD8+ T cells from over 5 donors, dominant NKG2C+ clonotypes accounted for roughly 1.0-7.0%.

This TCR derives from a woman between 18 and 70 years old in good health. The chain joins TRBV5-1 to TRBJ2-1. The sample consisted of blood T cells: a sorted CD56 or NKG2C T cell subset, CD4+ or CD8+ T cells, or bulk PBMC T cells (not recorded which). CDR3 sequence reads: CASLEDSYNEQFF. Full variable domain (remainder filled in from reference TRBV5-1 and TRBJ2-1): KAGVTQTPRYLIKTRGQQVTLSCSPISGHRSVSWYQQTPGQGLQFLFEYFSETQRNKGNFPGRFSGRQFSNSRSEMNVSTLELGDSALYLCASLEDSYNEQFFGPGTRLTVL.